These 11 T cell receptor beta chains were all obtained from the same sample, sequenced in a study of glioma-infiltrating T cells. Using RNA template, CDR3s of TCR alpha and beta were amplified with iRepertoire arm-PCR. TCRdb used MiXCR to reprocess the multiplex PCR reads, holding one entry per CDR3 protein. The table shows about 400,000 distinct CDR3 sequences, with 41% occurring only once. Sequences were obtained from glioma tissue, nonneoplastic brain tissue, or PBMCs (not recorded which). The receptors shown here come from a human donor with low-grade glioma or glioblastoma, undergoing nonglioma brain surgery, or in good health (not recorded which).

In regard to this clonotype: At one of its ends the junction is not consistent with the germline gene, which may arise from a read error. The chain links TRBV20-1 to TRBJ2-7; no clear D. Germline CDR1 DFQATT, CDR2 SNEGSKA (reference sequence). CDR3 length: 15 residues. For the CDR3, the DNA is TGCAGTGCTAGAGATCTTTATGGGGATGGCTACAAGCAGTACTTC. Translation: CSARDLYGDGYKQYF.

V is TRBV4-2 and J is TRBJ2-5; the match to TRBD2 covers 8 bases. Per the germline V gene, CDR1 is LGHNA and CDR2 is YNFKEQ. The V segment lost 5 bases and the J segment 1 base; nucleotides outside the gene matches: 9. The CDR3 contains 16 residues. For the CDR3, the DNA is TGTGCCAGCAGCTACGGACTAGCCTCTCCCCAAGAGACCCAGTACTTC. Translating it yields CASSYGLASPQETQYF.

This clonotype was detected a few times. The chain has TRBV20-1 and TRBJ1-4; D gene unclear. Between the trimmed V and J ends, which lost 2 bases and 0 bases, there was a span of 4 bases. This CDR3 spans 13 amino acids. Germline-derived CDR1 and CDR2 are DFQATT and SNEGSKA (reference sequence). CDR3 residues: CSARKTTNEKLFF. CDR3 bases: TGCAGTGCTAGAAAAACAACTAATGAAAAACTGTTTTTT.

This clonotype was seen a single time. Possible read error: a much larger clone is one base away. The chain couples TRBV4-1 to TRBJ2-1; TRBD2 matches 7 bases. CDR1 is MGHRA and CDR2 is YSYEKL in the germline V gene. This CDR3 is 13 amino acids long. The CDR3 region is CASSQGTRDEQIF. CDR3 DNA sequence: TGCGCCAGCAGCCAAGGGACTAGGGATGAGCAGATCTTC.

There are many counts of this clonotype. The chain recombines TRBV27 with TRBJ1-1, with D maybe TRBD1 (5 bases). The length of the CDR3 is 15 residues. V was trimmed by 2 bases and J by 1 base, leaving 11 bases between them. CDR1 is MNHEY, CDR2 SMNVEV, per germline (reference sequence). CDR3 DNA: TGTGCCAGCAGTTTAATGGGGGGGGGGAACACTGAAGCTTTCTTT. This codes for CASSLMGGGNTEAFF.

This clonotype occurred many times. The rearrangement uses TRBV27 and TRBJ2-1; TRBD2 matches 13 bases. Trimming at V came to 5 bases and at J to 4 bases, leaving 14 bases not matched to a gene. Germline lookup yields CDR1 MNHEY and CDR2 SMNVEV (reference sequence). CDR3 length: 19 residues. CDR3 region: CASSPPGLAGPLWYNEQFF. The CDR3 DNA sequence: TGTGCCAGCAGTCCGCCGGGACTAGCGGGACCCCTCTGGTACAATGAGCAGTTCTTC.

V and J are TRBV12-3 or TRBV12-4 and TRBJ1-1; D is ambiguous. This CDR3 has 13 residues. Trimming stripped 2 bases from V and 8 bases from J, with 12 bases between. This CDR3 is CASSLQVEVEAFF. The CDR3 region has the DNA TGTGCCAGCAGTTTACAGGTTGAAGTGGAAGCTTTCTTT.

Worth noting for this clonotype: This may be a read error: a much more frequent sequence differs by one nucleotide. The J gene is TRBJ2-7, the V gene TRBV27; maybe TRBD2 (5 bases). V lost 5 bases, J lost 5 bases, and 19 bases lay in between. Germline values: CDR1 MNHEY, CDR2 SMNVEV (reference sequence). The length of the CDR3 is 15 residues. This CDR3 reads CASSLHGRTGNEQYF. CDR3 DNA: TGTGCCAGCAGTCTGCATGGAAGGACTGGGAACGAGCAGTACTTC.

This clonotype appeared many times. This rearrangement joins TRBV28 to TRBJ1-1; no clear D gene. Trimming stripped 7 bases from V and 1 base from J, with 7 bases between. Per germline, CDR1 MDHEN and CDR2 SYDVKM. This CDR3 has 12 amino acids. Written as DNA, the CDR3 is TGTGCCAGCAAATCAGGGAACACTGAAGCTTTCTTT. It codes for CASKSGNTEAFF.

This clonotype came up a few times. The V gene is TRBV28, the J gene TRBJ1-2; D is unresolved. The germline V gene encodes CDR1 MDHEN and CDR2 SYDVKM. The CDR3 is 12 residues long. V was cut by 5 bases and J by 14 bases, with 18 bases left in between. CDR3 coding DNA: TGTGCCAGCAGTCAAGGACCCCGCGATTTGACCTTC. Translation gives CASSQGPRDLTF.

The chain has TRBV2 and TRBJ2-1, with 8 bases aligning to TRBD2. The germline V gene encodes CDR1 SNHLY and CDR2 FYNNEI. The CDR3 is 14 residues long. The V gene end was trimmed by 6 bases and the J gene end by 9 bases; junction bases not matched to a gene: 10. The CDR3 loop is CASRPWAGGGEQFF. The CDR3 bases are TGTGCCAGCAGGCCCTGGGCGGGAGGTGGTGAGCAGTTCTTC.